A single sample is the source of the 18 T cell receptor beta chains below, sequenced in a study of OX40 agonist ivuxolimab in advanced cancers. Measured with immunoSEQ multiplex PCR; TCRdb has only the in-frame clones, and not every one. The sample yields approximately 50,000 clones, about 94% seen once. This sample comprised CD4+ or CD8+ T cells sorted from blood, obtained in a trial of the OX40 agonist ivuxolimab. These receptors all come from an adult with an advanced solid tumor such as melanoma, head and neck, liver or kidney cancer.

The chain is built from TRBV7-8 and TRBJ2-1, with TRBD2 identical over 7 bases. Unmatched junction bases numbered 5, after V lost 6 bases and J lost 0 bases. CDR1 and CDR2 from the germline V gene are SGHVS and FQNEAQ. CDR3 length equals 15 residues. CDR3 DNA: TGTGCCAGCAGGACCGGCGGGAGCTCCTACAATGAGCAGTTCTTC. Translation: CASRTGGSSYNEQFF.

This chain uses TRBV27 with TRBJ2-1; perhaps D is TRBD1 or TRBD2 (6 bases each). The CDR3 is made up of 19 amino acids. V lost 7 bases, J lost 8 bases, and 33 bases lay in between. Germline assignment: CDR1 MNHEY and CDR2 SMNVEV (reference sequence). The DNA of the CDR3 is TGTGCCAGCAAGCCTCTTACCCCGTTGTATGGGGGGCGCGAGGATGAGCAGTTCTTC. This translates into CASKPLTPLYGGREDEQFF.

The chain combines TRBV19 with TRBJ1-2, with 7 bases matching TRBD1. Germline CDR1 is LNHDA and CDR2 is SQIVND (reference sequence). This CDR3 has 14 residues. Trimming cost V 6 bases and J 2 bases; bases outside gene matches: 6. CDR3 in amino acids: CASSHRGPNYGYTF. In nucleotides, the CDR3 is TGTGCCAGTAGCCACAGGGGACCCAACTATGGCTACACCTTC.

The rearrangement uses TRBV13 and TRBJ1-2; D may be TRBD1 (5 bases). CDR3 size: 15 residues. Germline CDR1 is PRHDT and CDR2 is FYEKMQ (reference sequence). V lost 7 bases and J lost 7, with 22 bases in between. CDR3 nucleotides: TGTGCCAGCACCCCGATCGAAAGGGGCACGGGTGGCTACACCTTC. This encodes CASTPIERGTGGYTF. The full variable domain, completed using reference TRBV13 and TRBJ1-2, is AAGVIQSPRHLIKEKRETATLKCYPIPRHDTVYWYQQGPGQDPQFLISFYEKMQSDKGSIPDRFSAQQFSDYHSELNMSSLELGDSALYFCASTPIERGTGGYTFGSGTRLTVV.

This chain links TRBV6-5 with TRBJ1-1; possible D gene TRBD1, 5 bases. CDR3 length: 14 residues. CDR1 is MNHEY, CDR2 SVGAGI, per germline. Trimming stripped 2 bases from V and 4 bases from J, with 11 bases between. For the CDR3, the DNA is TGTGCCAGCAGTTACATTGGGGGAGGCACTGAAGCTTTCTTT. Translated, it gives CASSYIGGGTEAFF.

The chain has TRBV14 and TRBJ2-7; 16 bases align to TRBD2. Germline CDR1 reads SGHDN; CDR2 reads FVKESK. This CDR3 spans 18 amino acids. Trimming at V came to 2 bases and at J to 6 bases, leaving 10 bases not matched to a gene. The CDR3 bases are TGTGCCAGCAGCCAACTGGGACTAGCGGGAGGGCCGACCCGCGAGCAGTACTTC. Its protein product is CASSQLGLAGGPTREQYF.

This clone has only one observation. The CDR3 sequence is CASGQGVILYSNQPQHF. In DNA, the CDR3 is TGTGCCAGTGGACAGGGGGTTATACTATATAGCAATCAGCCCCAGCATTTT. This sequence joins TRBV28 and TRBJ1-5, with 10 bases identical to TRBD1. This CDR3 is built from 17 residues. Trimming at V came to 9 bases and at J to 0 bases, leaving 11 bases not matched to a gene. Germline CDR1 MDHEN, CDR2 SYDVKM.

The chain joins TRBV9 to TRBJ2-2; possibly TRBD2 for D (6 bases). Trimming took off 3 bases at V and 0 bases at J, with 12 bases between the two ends. CDR1 and CDR2 from the germline V gene are SGDLS and YYNGEE. The length of the CDR3 is 16 residues. CDR3 nucleotides: TGTGCCAGCAGCGGGGCGGGGCGAGCGAACACCGGGGAGCTGTTTTTT. This translates into CASSGAGRANTGELFF.

The chain joins TRBV9 to TRBJ2-1, with D tentatively TRBD2 (5 bases). From germline, CDR1 is SGDLS and CDR2 YYNGEE. CDR3 length: 16 residues. V was pared by 2 bases and J by 6 bases, with 18 bases between. CDR3 region: CASSVRGSRLGNEQFF. For the CDR3, the DNA is TGTGCCAGCAGCGTTCGTGGGAGCCGGCTCGGCAATGAGCAGTTCTTC.

V usage is TRBV28 and J usage is TRBJ2-2; TRBD2 matches at 13 bases. CDR3 length equals 16 residues. V shed 4 bases, J shed 4 bases, and the junction held 3 bases outside the gene matches. CDR1 is MDHEN and CDR2 is SYDVKM in the germline V gene. The CDR3 protein is CASSWGLAGSTGELFF. The CDR3 nucleotides are TGTGCCAGCAGTTGGGGACTAGCGGGATCCACCGGGGAGCTGTTTTTT.

J is TRBJ2-2 and V is TRBV15; D uncertain. The length of the CDR3 is 15 residues. V was cut by 0 bases and J by 1 base, with 6 bases left in between. From germline, CDR1 is LNHNV and CDR2 YYDKDF (reference sequence). CDR3 nucleotide sequence: TGTGCCACCAGCAGAGATCTACAGAACACCGGGGAGCTGTTTTTT. This translates into CATSRDLQNTGELFF. Full variable domain (remainder filled in from reference TRBV15 and TRBJ2-2): DAMVIQNPRYQVTQFGKPVTLSCSQTLNHNVMYWYQQKSSQAPKLLFHYYDKDFNNEADTPDNFQSRRPNTSFCFLDIRSPGLGDTAMYLCATSRDLQNTGELFFGEGSRLTVL.

The chain carries TRBV6-5 and TRBJ2-7; D not resolved. The CDR3 is 14 residues long. From germline, CDR1 is MNHEY and CDR2 SVGAGI. Trimming took 3 bases from V and 0 from J, leaving 9 bases between them. CDR3 DNA sequence: TGTGCCAGCAGTTATTACGGTCTCTCCTACGAGCAGTACTTC. Residues: CASSYYGLSYEQYF.

The chain links TRBV28 to TRBJ2-1, with D uncertain. The germline V and J ends were trimmed by 4 bases and 0 bases, with 22 bases remaining between them. Germline V gene lookup returns CDR1 MDHEN and CDR2 SYDVKM. CDR3 size: 19 residues. In DNA, the CDR3 is TGTGCCAGCAGTTCGCCGAGATACTCTCCCACAAACTCCTACAATGAGCAGTTCTTC. It translates to CASSSPRYSPTNSYNEQFF.

The chain has TRBV29-1 and TRBJ2-5; 10 nucleotides agree with TRBD2. Looked up from germline, CDR1 is SQVTM and CDR2 is ANQGSEA. V lost 6 bases, J lost 5 bases, and 9 bases stayed unmatched. The CDR3 spans 14 residues. In nucleotides, the CDR3 is TGCAGCGTCCCGCCGCTAGCGGGAGTGGAGACCCAGTACTTC. This sequence encodes CSVPPLAGVETQYF.

This clone was picked up many times. J is TRBJ2-5 and V is TRBV4-1, with D possibly matching TRBD2 (6 bases). V was cut by 1 base and J by 5 bases, with 14 bases left in between. This CDR3 has 15 residues. Germline V gives CDR1 MGHRA, CDR2 YSYEKL. The CDR3 nucleotides read TGCGCCAGCAGCCAAGGCAGGAGCGGGTTCGAGACCCAGTACTTC. Amino acids: CASSQGRSGFETQYF.

The chain joins TRBV13 to TRBJ2-7; 7 nucleotides line up with TRBD1. CDR1 and CDR2 (germline): PRHDT, FYEKMQ (reference sequence). Trimming cost V 5 bases and J 2 bases; bases outside gene matches: 6. This CDR3 has 14 residues. The CDR3 sequence: CASSPPGTAYEQYF. Here the CDR3 DNA reads TGTGCCAGCAGCCCCCCCGGGACAGCCTACGAGCAGTACTTC.

The gene calls are TRBV19 and TRBJ1-1; D remains unclear. Germline assignment: CDR1 LNHDA and CDR2 SQIVND (reference sequence). The CDR3 runs 11 residues. V lost 8 bases to trimming and J lost 2 bases, with 6 bases between them. The DNA of the CDR3 is TGTGCCAGTCTCTTCAACACTGAAGCTTTCTTT. It yields the protein CASLFNTEAFF.

The rearrangement links TRBV9 to TRBJ2-2; no definite D call. The CDR3 length is 16 residues. Trimming left V 0 bases short and J 0 bases short, with 9 bases between. CDR1 is SGDLS and CDR2 is YYNGEE in the germline V gene. CDR3 bases: TGTGCCAGCAGCGTAGCAAATTACGCGAACACCGGGGAGCTGTTTTTT. Residues: CASSVANYANTGELFF. Full variable domain (missing parts from reference TRBV9 and TRBJ2-2): DSGVTQTPKHLITATGQRVTLRCSPRSGDLSVYWYQQSLDQGLQFLIQYYNGEERAKGNILERFSAQQFPDLHSELNLSSLELGDSALYFCASSVANYANTGELFFGEGSRLTVL.